These 25 T cell receptor beta chains were sequenced from one sample in a study of CD8+ T cells in alopecia areata listed by TCRdb under 2018. According to the study, the label for this sample's treatment or condition signals: oral pan-JAK inhibitor, 5-10 mg twice daily. The library was produced with the immunoSEQ multiplex PCR assay. For TCR sequencing, RNA was extracted from every sample and reverse transcribed into cDNA to serve as template. TCRdb carries this immuneACCESS record with in-frame sequences only. Its versions omit some clonotypes, under half of them owing to an unresolved V gene in the studies checked, with the rest unexplained. The sample data list about 270,000 clones, and about 60% of these were observed just once. The ten biggest clones cover about 0.89% of the sample. Sequenced here: CD4+ T cells sorted from blood, sampled around week 54, from a patient treated with tofacitinib. These receptors originate from a human donor with alopecia areata.

The chain joins TRBV29-1 to TRBJ2-5; 9 bases match TRBD2. The CDR3 is 13 residues long. The V segment lost 6 bases and the J segment 5 bases; nucleotides outside the gene matches: 7. Germline V lookup: CDR1 SQVTM, CDR2 ANQGSEA. In nucleotides, the CDR3 is TGCAGCGTCCCGACTAGCGGCGGGGAGACCCAGTACTTC. This codes for CSVPTSGGETQYF.

V gene TRBV30 combines with J gene TRBJ1-2; TRBD1 is a possible D gene (6 bases). The V gene's germline CDR1 is GTSNPN and CDR2 SVGIG (reference sequence). The germline V and J ends were trimmed by 4 bases and 6 bases, with 15 bases remaining between them. The CDR3 is 13 residues long. The CDR3 coding sequence is TGTGCCTGGACGCCAACAGGGTCGCATGGCTACACCTTC. Its translation is CAWTPTGSHGYTF.

This clone turned up a few times. V and J are TRBV29-1 and TRBJ2-2; 8 positions match TRBD1. The germline gives CDR1 SQVTM, CDR2 ANQGSEA. After removal of 6 bases from V and 3 bases from J, the junction contained 3 bases not matched to a gene. The CDR3 extends over 13 amino acids. The DNA of the CDR3 is TGCAGCGTCGGACAGGGTCACACCGGGGAGCTGTTTTTT. This gives the protein CSVGQGHTGELFF.

This rearrangement joins TRBV4-1 to TRBJ2-2; 8 bases match TRBD1. The CDR3 is 14 amino acids. Trimming cost V 6 bases and J 5 bases; bases outside gene matches: 5. In germline, CDR1 is MGHRA, CDR2 YSYEKL. CDR3 nucleotide sequence: TGCGCCAGCAGGCGTCAGGGGGCAACCGGGGAGCTGTTTTTT. Its translation: CASRRQGATGELFF.

This rearrangement joins TRBV5-6 to TRBJ1-6; TRBD1 is a possible D gene (6 bases). The germline V gene has CDR1 SGHDT and CDR2 YYEEEE. V shed 5 bases and J shed 13 bases, with 13 bases lying between them. This CDR3 is 12 amino acids long. CDR3 bases: TGTGCCAGCAGGCGCAGGGGTTACCCCCTCCACTTT. Its translation: CASRRRGYPLHF.

V gene TRBV9 combines with J gene TRBJ1-4; 7 bases match TRBD1. The CDR3 has 16 residues. The trim removed 0 bases at V and 3 bases at J, leaving 5 bases unmatched. Germline CDR1 SGDLS, CDR2 YYNGEE. DNA of the CDR3: TGTGCCAGCAGCGTAGGAGGGGGCGCGGCTAATGAAAAACTGTTTTTT. Translated: CASSVGGGAANEKLFF.

This clone was recorded a few times. The chain employs TRBV6-5 and TRBJ1-1; 7 bases are shared with TRBD1. V shed 2 bases and J 3 bases; nucleotides not matched to a gene: 9. Germline V lookup: CDR1 MNHEY, CDR2 SVGAGI. The CDR3 consists of 16 residues. CDR3: CASSYLRGGVDTEAFF. CDR3 in DNA: TGTGCCAGCAGTTACCTGAGAGGGGGCGTGGACACTGAAGCTTTCTTT.

With respect to this clone: At the DNA level, this CDR3 is encoded by other sequences in the same sample as well. The chain links TRBV5-1 to TRBJ2-3, with no clear D. Trimming took off 0 bases at V and 5 bases at J, with 4 bases between the two ends. There are 12 residues in the CDR3. The V gene's germline CDR1 is SGHRS and CDR2 YFSETQ. The CDR3 here is CASSLAVDTQYF. CDR3 DNA sequence: TGCGCCAGCAGCTTGGCCGTAGATACGCAGTATTTT. The full variable domain, in which reference TRBV5-1 and TRBJ2-3 provide the parts outside the CDR3, is KAGVTQTPRYLIKTRGQQVTLSCSPISGHRSVSWYQQTPGQGLQFLFEYFSETQRNKGNFPGRFSGRQFSNSRSEMNVSTLELGDSALYLCASSLAVDTQYFGPGTRLTVL.

A few counts support this clone. V is TRBV18 and J is TRBJ1-5; the match to TRBD1 covers 8 bases. CDR3 length equals 16 residues. Looked up from germline, CDR1 is KGHSH and CDR2 is LQKENI. With V trimmed by 3 bases and J by 6 bases, 10 bases remained unmatched. CDR3 nucleotides: TGTGCCAGCTCACCCACGTTGACAGGGGTTACTCAGCCCCAGCATTTT. This gives the protein CASSPTLTGVTQPQHF.

The V call is TRBV6-5, the J call TRBJ2-5; D is undetermined. V was cut by 0 bases and J by 4 bases, with 9 bases left in between. Germline V gives CDR1 MNHEY, CDR2 SVGAGI. This CDR3 region has 14 residues. The CDR3 protein is CASSYSRGGETQYF. CDR3 coding DNA: TGTGCCAGCAGTTACTCGAGAGGCGGAGAGACCCAGTACTTC.

The chain combines TRBV7-3 with TRBJ2-5; 9 bases match TRBD1. CDR3 size: 14 residues. Germline-derived CDR1 and CDR2 are SGHTA and FQGTGA. Unmatched junction bases numbered 6, after V lost 5 bases and J lost 5 bases. Written as DNA, the CDR3 is TGTGCCAGCAGCCCGGACAGGGGCAGGGAGACCCAGTACTTC. It is translated as CASSPDRGRETQYF.

CDR3 in amino acids: CASSLEDQETQYF. DNA of the CDR3: TGCGCCAGCAGCTTGGAAGACCAAGAGACCCAGTACTTC. V is TRBV5-1 and J is TRBJ2-5; D remains ambiguous. The CDR3 is 13 amino acids. Looked up from germline, CDR1 is SGHRS and CDR2 is YFSETQ. V lost 0 bases, J lost 0 bases, and 3 bases lay in between. Variable domain in full (rest from reference TRBV5-1 and TRBJ2-5): KAGVTQTPRYLIKTRGQQVTLSCSPISGHRSVSWYQQTPGQGLQFLFEYFSETQRNKGNFPGRFSGRQFSNSRSEMNVSTLELGDSALYLCASSLEDQETQYFGPGTRLLVL.

The rearrangement uses TRBV15 and TRBJ1-2, with D tentatively TRBD1 (5 bases). Per the germline V gene, CDR1 is LNHNV and CDR2 is YYDKDF (reference sequence). The V end lost 2 bases, the J end lost 4 bases, and 11 bases lay between the germline ends. The CDR3 is made up of 14 amino acids. CDR3 in amino acids: CATSRSGRTYGYTF. Here the CDR3 DNA reads TGTGCCACCAGCAGATCGGGACGCACCTATGGCTACACCTTC.

The V and J genes are TRBV7-2 and TRBJ1-2; unclear D gene. Germline V gene data show CDR1 as SGHTA and CDR2 as FQGNSA. The V end was cut by 1 base, the J end by 4 bases, with 7 bases between. CDR3 length: 13 residues. CDR3 in amino acids: CASSLGSFYGYTF. The CDR3 DNA reads TGTGCCAGCAGCTTAGGATCCTTCTATGGCTACACCTTC.

This clone has a handful of counts. The chain employs TRBV7-6 and TRBJ2-1; 9 bases fit TRBD1. Unmatched junction bases numbered 4, after V lost 4 bases and J lost 3 bases. The CDR3 totals 15 residues. CDR1 and CDR2 (germline): SGHVS, FNYEAQ. CDR3 region: CASSSGQGNYNEQFF. For the CDR3, the DNA is TGTGCCAGCAGCTCCGGACAGGGGAACTACAATGAGCAGTTCTTC.

The CDR3 reads CASSPMRGRSSYEQYF. For the CDR3, the DNA is TGCGCCAGCAGCCCAATGCGGGGGAGGAGCTCCTACGAGCAGTACTTC. The chain is built from TRBV5-1 and TRBJ2-7, with 7 bases aligning to TRBD2. The germline V gene has CDR1 SGHRS and CDR2 YFSETQ. The CDR3 is made up of 16 amino acids. With 4 bases clipped from V and 0 bases from J, the junction kept 10 bases outside the gene matches.

This clone appeared a few times. The chain links TRBV7-2 to TRBJ2-1, with 10 nucleotides matching TRBD1. The CDR3 is 19 residues long. The V gene's germline CDR1 is SGHTA and CDR2 FQGNSA. The ends lost 1 base at V and 0 bases at J; junction bases unmatched: 9. The CDR3 DNA sequence: TGTGCCAGCAGCTTAGTAGGGACAGGGGTTCCGAGCTCCTACAATGAGCAGTTCTTC. Its translation: CASSLVGTGVPSSYNEQFF.

CDR3 in amino acids: CSGGLSGTDTQYF. CDR3 sequence (DNA): TGCAGCGGAGGTCTCTCAGGCACAGATACGCAGTATTTT. The J gene is TRBJ2-3, the V gene TRBV29-1; D not certain. The V gene lost 7 bases and the J gene lost 1 base, with 12 bases spanning the gap. The CDR3 loop spans 13 amino acids. Germline V gene lookup returns CDR1 SQVTM and CDR2 ANQGSEA.

The rearrangement uses TRBV5-4 and TRBJ2-5; TRBD2 might be the D (6 bases). Trimming took off 3 bases at V and 8 bases at J, with 29 bases between the two ends. The CDR3 contains 18 residues. Germline assignment: CDR1 SGHNT and CDR2 YYREEE (reference sequence). In nucleotides, the CDR3 is TGTGCCAGCAGCTCGCACGCCGGAGGGACCACGGGTCGTCGAACCCAGTACTTC. Translated, it gives CASSSHAGGTTGRRTQYF.

The table lists this clone with a few counts. The rearrangement uses TRBV25-1 and TRBJ2-7, with a weak D call TRBD2 (7 bases). CDR3 length: 15 residues. In germline, CDR1 is MGHDK, CDR2 SYGVNS. With 3 bases removed from V and 0 bases from J, the gap between germline ends came to 12 bases. CDR3 DNA sequence: TGTGCCAGCAGTGATGGAGGGGGGGCCTCCTACGAGCAGTACTTC. It codes for CASSDGGGASYEQYF.

The V call is TRBV11-2, the J call TRBJ2-3; the D is unclear. V dropped 1 base and J dropped 0 bases, with 8 bases sitting between them. CDR3 size: 15 residues. Germline V gene lookup returns CDR1 SGHAT and CDR2 FQNNGV. This chain's CDR3 is CASSLVVASTDTQYF. The CDR3 bases are TGTGCCAGCAGCTTAGTGGTTGCTAGCACAGATACGCAGTATTTT.

The chain is built from TRBV7-2 and TRBJ2-1; no reliable D call. Between the trimmed V and J ends, which lost 2 bases and 7 bases, there was a span of 12 bases. Germline CDR1 reads SGHTA; CDR2 reads FQGNSA. The CDR3 has 14 residues. The CDR3 region is CASSLKAVGNEQFF. In nucleotides, the CDR3 is TGTGCCAGCAGCTTAAAGGCAGTGGGGAATGAGCAGTTCTTC.

The chain combines TRBV29-1 with TRBJ2-7; D possibly matches TRBD1 or TRBD2 (5 bases each). Trimming cost V 4 bases and J 3 bases, with 10 bases left between them. From germline, CDR1 is SQVTM and CDR2 ANQGSEA. This CDR3 is 12 amino acids long. The CDR3: CSVVSGGYEQYF. The CDR3 DNA is TGCAGCGTTGTGTCTGGGGGCTACGAGCAGTACTTC.

The chain is built from TRBV29-1 and TRBJ1-2; no clear D. Germline-derived CDR1 and CDR2 are SQVTM and ANQGSEA. V was cut by 4 bases and J by 5 bases, with 11 bases left in between. This CDR3 comprises 12 residues. The DNA of the CDR3 is TGCAGCGTTGCCTTCGGGAGATATGGCTACACCTTC. It yields the protein CSVAFGRYGYTF.

The rearrangement joins TRBV7-8 to TRBJ1-1; D is uncertain. The V and J ends lost 1 base and 0 bases respectively, with 12 bases between them. This CDR3 has 16 residues. Germline values: CDR1 SGHVS, CDR2 FQNEAQ. CDR3 amino acids: CASSLDLVTVNTEAFF. CDR3 nucleotide sequence: TGTGCCAGCAGCTTAGATTTAGTGACGGTGAACACTGAAGCTTTCTTT.